One sample yielded the 28 T cell receptor beta chains listed below, sequenced in a study of blood T cell repertoires in COVID-19. This table comes from immunoSEQ multiplex PCR, and its TCRdb copy is limited to in-frame clones, with some not included. The sample lists around 210,000 clones; 70% to 90% were seen once. Sequenced material: peripheral blood. These receptors all stem from a man aged 50-59 years with COVID-19, enrolled during active disease.

This sequence joins TRBV19 and TRBJ2-2; 8 nucleotides align to TRBD1. This CDR3 has 16 residues. V lost 5 bases to trimming and J lost 2 bases; unmatched junction nucleotides: 7. Germline V gene sequence: CDR1 LNHDA, CDR2 SQIVND (reference sequence). Here the CDR3 DNA reads TGTGCCAGTAGTTTCCGGACAGGGACCAACACCGGGGAGCTGTTTTTT. Translation: CASSFRTGTNTGELFF.

The genes are TRBV7-2 and TRBJ1-2; a weak D match, TRBD1 (6 bases). Germline V gene lookup returns CDR1 SGHTA and CDR2 FQGNSA. With 1 base removed from V and 8 bases from J, the gap between germline ends came to 11 bases. This CDR3 spans 13 amino acids. The CDR3 sequence: CASSLDRAGGYTF. CDR3 DNA sequence: TGTGCCAGCAGCTTAGACAGGGCTGGCGGCTACACCTTC.

This rearrangement joins TRBV6-4 to TRBJ2-1; TRBD1 agrees at 10 bases. This CDR3 is built from 15 residues. V lost 6 bases, J lost 6 bases, and 8 bases stayed unmatched. Germline V lookup: CDR1 MRHNA, CDR2 SNTAGT. CDR3 sequence (DNA): TGTGCCAGCAGGATTCCGGGACAGGGGATCAATGAGCAGTTCTTC. Residues: CASRIPGQGINEQFF.

This clone came up once. As DNA, the CDR3 is TGTGCCAGCTCGGGGGACACCCAAGAGACCCAGTACTTC. It is translated as CASSGDTQETQYF. This chain links TRBV18 with TRBJ2-5, with TRBD1 as a possible D gene (6 bases). Germline-derived CDR1 and CDR2 are KGHSH and LQKENI. V shed 6 bases and J shed 1 base, with 9 bases lying between them. This CDR3 region has 13 residues.

This sequence joins TRBV12-3 or TRBV12-4 and TRBJ2-7; TRBD1 aligns across 8 bases. This CDR3 contains 13 residues. The V and J ends lost 3 bases and 6 bases, in that order; junction bases with no gene match: 4. DNA of the CDR3: TGTGCCAGCAGTTTTAGGACAGGGAGCGAGCAGTACTTC. It encodes CASSFRTGSEQYF.

This chain uses TRBV7-9 with TRBJ1-5; tentatively, D is TRBD1 (6 bases). The germline gives CDR1 SEHNR, CDR2 FQNEAQ (reference sequence). The CDR3 is made up of 14 amino acids. The germline V and J ends were trimmed by 6 bases and 6 bases, with 15 bases remaining between them. The CDR3 DNA sequence: TGTGCCAGCAGACCCGCTACAGGGCTTCAGCCCCAGCATTTT. It specifies CASRPATGLQPQHF.

This chain joins TRBV21-1 and TRBJ2-7; no check of the table's D call, TRBD1, against the DNA was made. TRBV21-1 is recorded as a pseudogene. This CDR3 region has 13 residues. The CDR3 loop is CASFARVTNEQYF. CDR3 sequence (DNA): TGTGCCAGCTTCGCCAGGGTAACAAACGAGCAGTACTTC.

V usage is TRBV15 and J usage is TRBJ1-4; D may be TRBD1 (6 bases). Trimming stripped 3 bases from V and 8 bases from J, with 13 bases between. Germline V gene sequence: CDR1 LNHNV, CDR2 YYDKDF (reference sequence). CDR3 size: 14 residues. The CDR3 nucleotides are TGTGCCACCAGCAGGTCTCAGGGGCGCGAAAAACTGTTTTTT. This encodes CATSRSQGREKLFF. Full variable domain (outside the CDR3, taken from reference TRBV15 and TRBJ1-4): DAMVIQNPRYQVTQFGKPVTLSCSQTLNHNVMYWYQQKSSQAPKLLFHYYDKDFNNEADTPDNFQSRRPNTSFCFLDIRSPGLGDTAMYLCATSRSQGREKLFFGSGTQLSVL.

This clone was recorded only once. This sequence joins TRBV5-1 and TRBJ1-5; D call uncertain. Trimming left V 6 bases short and J 6 bases short, with 28 bases between. Germline lookup yields CDR1 SGHRS and CDR2 YFSETQ. The CDR3 extends over 18 amino acids. This chain's CDR3 is CASTISQYGYEGPQPQHF. The CDR3 DNA reads TGCGCCAGCACCATCTCCCAGTACGGTTATGAGGGCCCTCAGCCCCAGCATTTT.

Of note for this clone: This specimen includes other DNA sequences encoding the same CDR3. The chain carries TRBV6-5 and TRBJ2-7; D gene ambiguous. Germline V CDR1 and CDR2: MNHEY, SVGAGI. The V end lost 2 bases, the J end lost 0 bases, and 5 bases lay between the germline ends. The CDR3 is 13 residues long. The CDR3 region has the DNA TGTGCCAGCAGTTACCGGAGCTCCTACGAGCAGTACTTC. Translated, it gives CASSYRSSYEQYF.

This rearrangement joins TRBV19 to TRBJ2-1; 7 bases align to TRBD2. The trim removed 6 bases at V and 7 bases at J, leaving 9 bases unmatched. The CDR3 is 14 amino acids. Germline CDR1 is LNHDA and CDR2 is SQIVND (reference sequence). The CDR3, as DNA: TGTGCCAGTAGCCGTGTCGCGGGAGCGAATGAGCAGTTCTTC. The encoded protein is CASSRVAGANEQFF.

The rearrangement uses TRBV7-2 and TRBJ2-3; possible D gene TRBD2, 6 bases. The germline gives CDR1 SGHTA, CDR2 FQGNSA. CDR3 length equals 14 residues. Between the trimmed V and J ends, which lost 2 bases and 4 bases, there was a span of 10 bases. The CDR3 spells CASSLIAGSDTQYF. CDR3 sequence (DNA): TGTGCCAGCAGCTTAATTGCGGGATCAGATACGCAGTATTTT.

The chain links TRBV6-5 to TRBJ2-7; 9 bases map to TRBD1. The CDR3 is 14 residues long. Germline CDR1 and CDR2: MNHEY and SVGAGI. With 6 bases clipped from V and 4 bases from J, the junction kept 7 bases outside the gene matches. The CDR3 region has the DNA TGTGCCAGCAGCAAGGGACAGGGATTTTACGAGCAGTACTTC. It is translated as CASSKGQGFYEQYF.

The V gene is TRBV2, the J gene TRBJ2-3; 10 positions match TRBD2. CDR3 length: 15 amino acids. Trimming removed 4 bases from V and 3 bases from J; junction bases left unmatched: 4. The germline gives CDR1 SNHLY, CDR2 FYNNEI. CDR3 nucleotide sequence: TGTGCCAGCAGTGCACTAGCGGGGTTGACAGATACGCAGTATTTT. Translated, it gives CASSALAGLTDTQYF.

The chain joins TRBV27 to TRBJ2-7; 7 nucleotides align to TRBD2. CDR3 length: 14 residues. Germline V gives CDR1 MNHEY, CDR2 SMNVEV (reference sequence). Trimming cost V 2 bases and J 1 base; bases outside gene matches: 2. CDR3 region: CASSLRRGSYEQYF. For the CDR3, the DNA is TGTGCCAGCAGTTTAAGGCGGGGGTCCTACGAGCAGTACTTC.

This clone has a single count. The rearrangement links TRBV19 to TRBJ1-1; 9 bases are shared with TRBD1. CDR3 length equals 14 residues. Losses at the gene ends were 0 bases for V and 7 bases for J; bases not matched to a gene: 3. Germline V gene lookup returns CDR1 LNHDA and CDR2 SQIVND (reference sequence). CDR3 residues: CASSIDGTGIEAFF. The CDR3 bases are TGTGCCAGTAGTATAGATGGGACAGGGATTGAAGCTTTCTTT.

The genes are TRBV28 and TRBJ2-6; D is perhaps TRBD2 (6 bases). The CDR3 covers 17 residues. V lost 3 bases to trimming and J lost 4 bases, with 16 bases between them. Per germline, CDR1 MDHEN and CDR2 SYDVKM. The CDR3 loop is CASSFLTPGRGANVLTF. The DNA for the CDR3 is TGTGCCAGCAGTTTTCTTACACCCGGGAGAGGGGCCAACGTCCTGACTTTC.

The V call is TRBV27, the J call TRBJ1-4, with 7 positions matching TRBD1. This CDR3 comprises 15 residues. The germline V gene encodes CDR1 MNHEY and CDR2 SMNVEV (reference sequence). V shed 0 bases and J 4 bases; nucleotides not matched to a gene: 2. The CDR3 sequence is CASSLSGQSNEKLFF. The CDR3 coding sequence is TGTGCCAGCAGTTTATCGGGACAGAGTAATGAAAAACTGTTTTTT.

The J gene is TRBJ2-4, the V gene TRBV3-1 (or the pseudogene TRBV3-2); D remains ambiguous. Germline V gene data show CDR1 as LGHDT and CDR2 as YNNKEL (reference sequence). The CDR3 extends over 14 amino acids. V gave up 1 base and J gave up 0 bases, with 4 bases separating them. The CDR3 nucleotides are TGTGCCAGCAGCCAAGGAGTAGCCAAAAACATTCAGTACTTC. As protein: CASSQGVAKNIQYF.

The chain uses TRBV23-1 and TRBJ2-3; TRBD1 matches 8 bases. TRBV23-1 counts as an open reading frame of uncertain function. The CDR3 has 16 amino acids. V shed 4 bases, J shed 7 bases, and the junction held 13 bases outside the gene matches. Written as DNA, the CDR3 is TGCGCCAGCAGTCGACTGGGACAGGCCCTCGGCTATACGCAGTATTTT. Translating gives CASSRLGQALGYTQYF.

V and J are TRBV4-3 and TRBJ2-2; 7 bases are a match to TRBD2. The CDR3 covers 14 residues. Trimming cost V 4 bases and J 7 bases; bases outside gene matches: 6. Looked up from germline, CDR1 is LGHNA and CDR2 is YSLEER. For the CDR3, the DNA is TGCGCCAGCAGCCTGACTGGGGGGGTCGGGGAGCTGTTTTTT. This encodes CASSLTGGVGELFF.

This sequence joins TRBV9 and TRBJ2-7; the D gene is possibly TRBD2 (7 bases). V lost 0 bases and J 2 bases, leaving 12 bases between the germline ends. The CDR3 contains 15 residues. The V gene's germline CDR1 is SGDLS and CDR2 YYNGEE. As DNA, the CDR3 is TGTGCCAGCAGCGTAGAGTGGGGGGGCCCCTACGAGCAGTACTTC. It is translated as CASSVEWGGPYEQYF. Full variable domain (outside the CDR3, taken from reference TRBV9 and TRBJ2-7): DSGVTQTPKHLITATGQRVTLRCSPRSGDLSVYWYQQSLDQGLQFLIQYYNGEERAKGNILERFSAQQFPDLHSELNLSSLELGDSALYFCASSVEWGGPYEQYFGPGTRLTVT.

The chain uses TRBV30 and TRBJ1-2; the D is unclear. The V end lost 1 base, the J end lost 4 bases, and 13 bases lay between the germline ends. From germline, CDR1 is GTSNPN and CDR2 SVGIG (reference sequence). CDR3 length: 14 residues. The CDR3 loop reads CAWSALGEGYGYTF. The CDR3 nucleotides read TGTGCCTGGAGTGCCCTTGGGGAGGGCTATGGCTACACCTTC.

The J gene is TRBJ2-2, the V gene TRBV9, with 7 bases lining up with TRBD1. The CDR3 runs 14 residues. V shed 2 bases, J shed 8 bases, and the junction held 6 bases outside the gene matches. Germline lookup yields CDR1 SGDLS and CDR2 YYNGEE. The CDR3 loop reads CASSVAGGRGELFF. CDR3 sequence (DNA): TGTGCCAGCAGCGTGGCAGGGGGTAGGGGGGAGCTGTTTTTT.

The chain couples TRBV6-2 or TRBV6-3 to TRBJ2-3; 8 nucleotides agree with TRBD2. The CDR3 consists of 16 residues. Germline V gene data show CDR1 as MNHEY and CDR2 as SVGEGT. J gave up 4 bases and V 0 bases, and 6 bases lay outside the gene matches. In DNA, the CDR3 is TGTGCCAGCAGTTACTCGAGGGGCGGGGGGCCAGATACGCAGTATTTT. Translated, it gives CASSYSRGGGPDTQYF.

This rearrangement joins TRBV7-6 to TRBJ2-7, with 12 bases identical to TRBD2. This CDR3 region has 16 residues. Per the germline V gene, CDR1 is SGHVS and CDR2 is FNYEAQ. The J segment lost 5 bases and the V segment lost 5 bases, leaving 10 bases of the junction unmatched. Here the CDR3 DNA reads TGTGCCAGCAGCCGGCGACTAGCGGGGGAATATGACGAGCAGTACTTC. Protein: CASSRRLAGEYDEQYF.

The rearrangement uses TRBV11-2 and TRBJ1-1, with D hard to call. The CDR3 runs to 15 residues. CDR1 is SGHAT, CDR2 FQNNGV, per germline. The V and J ends lost 1 base and 4 bases respectively, with 13 bases between them. CDR3 DNA sequence: TGTGCCAGCAGCTTAGGAGGCGGGTCGGGCACTGAAGCTTTCTTT. This encodes CASSLGGGSGTEAFF.

This clone was picked up one time. The J gene is TRBJ1-5, the V gene TRBV15; the D gene is possibly TRBD1 (6 bases). V was cut by 2 bases and J by 3 bases, with 11 bases left in between. CDR3 length: 15 amino acids. Germline V lookup: CDR1 LNHNV, CDR2 YYDKDF (reference sequence). The CDR3 DNA sequence: TGTGCCACCAGCAGACCGGACAGAAACAATCAGCCCCAGCATTTT. Residues: CATSRPDRNNQPQHF.